The next 18 T cell receptor beta chains were all read from a single sample in a study of CD8+ T cells in alopecia areata. In each case, RNA was isolated and then reverse transcribed into cDNA as the sequencing template. Method: immunoSEQ multiplex PCR; TCRdb's copy keeps in-frame clones and lacks some. Found here are some 130,000 clones, more than 40% of them singletons; the top ten hold about 0.5%. Treatment in this sample: oral pan-JAK inhibitor, 5-10 mg twice daily. The sample in question was CD4+ T cells sorted from blood, obtained at week 4, from a patient treated with tofacitinib. These receptors were collected from a human donor with alopecia areata.

Worth noting for this clone: The sample holds other DNA sequences that translate to the same CDR3. V is TRBV30 and J is TRBJ2-7; D is perhaps TRBD1 (5 bases). V lost 1 base and J 2 bases, leaving 9 bases between the germline ends. The CDR3 consists of 13 residues. Germline CDR1 and CDR2: GTSNPN and SVGIG (reference sequence). The CDR3 loop reads CAWSGSGTYEQYF. For the CDR3, the DNA is TGTGCCTGGAGTGGTTCAGGGACCTACGAGCAGTACTTC. Combining the CDR3 with reference TRBV30 and TRBJ2-7 gives the whole variable domain SQTIHQWPATLVQPVGSPLSLECTVEGTSNPNLYWYRQAAGRGLQLLFYSVGIGQISSEVPQNLSASRPQDRQFILSSKKLLLSDSGFYLCAWSGSGTYEQYFGPGTRLTVT.

The chain combines TRBV6-6 with TRBJ2-2, with a possible D match to TRBD1 (5 bases). The V gene's germline CDR1 is MNHNY and CDR2 SVGAGI (reference sequence). The CDR3 has 14 amino acids. V was clipped by 2 bases and J by 1 base, with 5 bases between them. The CDR3 sequence: CASSYTGNTGELFF. As DNA, the CDR3 is TGTGCCAGCAGTTACACAGGGAACACCGGGGAGCTGTTTTTT.

This clone was seen more than once but under ten times. Here the CDR3 reads CSVEPLLGGAFF. The CDR3 nucleotides read TGCAGCGTGGAGCCATTACTAGGGGGGGCTTTCTTT. The chain recombines TRBV29-1 with TRBJ1-1; a possible D gene is TRBD1 (6 bases). The germline V and J ends were trimmed by 6 bases and 11 bases, with 19 bases remaining between them. The CDR3 consists of 12 residues. Germline lookup yields CDR1 SQVTM and CDR2 ANQGSEA. Full variable domain (remainder filled in from reference TRBV29-1 and TRBJ1-1): SAVISQKPSRDICQRGTSLTIQCQVDSQVTMMFWYRQQPGQSLTLIATANQGSEATYESGFVIDKFPISRPNLTFSTLTVSNMSPEDSSIYLCSVEPLLGGAFFGQGTRLTVV.

The CDR3 here is CASRSDRGNGYTF. As DNA, the CDR3 is TGTGCCAGCAGGAGTGACAGGGGGAATGGCTACACCTTC. The chain uses TRBV2 and TRBJ1-2, with 9 bases identical to TRBD1. In germline, CDR1 is SNHLY, CDR2 FYNNEI. There are 13 residues in the CDR3. V dropped 6 bases and J dropped 6; count of bases not matched to a gene: 5.

The chain uses TRBV7-9 and TRBJ2-3; D remains unclear. Germline V lookup: CDR1 SEHNR, CDR2 FQNEAQ (reference sequence). The CDR3 extends over 13 amino acids. V lost 4 bases and J 2 bases, leaving 7 bases between the germline ends. The CDR3 protein is CASSSASTDTQYF. CDR3 DNA sequence: TGTGCCAGCAGCTCCGCCTCCACAGATACGCAGTATTTT.

The CDR3 reads CASRTGQGLNYGYTF. The CDR3 DNA reads TGTGCCAGCAGAACGGGACAGGGATTAAACTATGGCTACACCTTC. The chain employs TRBV6-5 and TRBJ1-2; 9 bases are shared with TRBD1. Trimming cost V 6 bases and J 2 bases; bases outside gene matches: 7. CDR3 size: 15 residues. Germline V gene lookup returns CDR1 MNHEY and CDR2 SVGAGI.

The rearrangement uses TRBV5-6 and TRBJ2-1; D unresolved. V lost 0 bases and J 10 bases, leaving 11 bases between the germline ends. CDR3 size: 13 residues. The germline V gene encodes CDR1 SGHDT and CDR2 YYEEEE. Written as DNA, the CDR3 is TGTGCCAGCAGCTTGGGATTCCGCGCGGAGCAGTTCTTC. Protein sequence: CASSLGFRAEQFF. Full variable domain (outside the CDR3, taken from reference TRBV5-6 and TRBJ2-1): DAGVTQSPTHLIKTRGQQVTLRCSPKSGHDTVSWYQQALGQGPQFIFQYYEEEERQRGNFPDRFSGHQFPNYSSELNVNALLLGDSALYLCASSLGFRAEQFFGPGTRLTVL.

The chain joins TRBV9 to TRBJ2-5; 8 nucleotides line up with TRBD1. V lost 4 bases, J lost 4 bases, and 12 bases stayed unmatched. The CDR3 covers 16 residues. Germline values: CDR1 SGDLS, CDR2 YYNGEE. The CDR3 DNA follows: TGTGCCAGCAGCCCGAGAGGACAGGGCCCCGCAGAGACCCAGTACTTC. It encodes CASSPRGQGPAETQYF.

This clone was observed a single time. The chain joins TRBV7-2 to TRBJ1-5; D uncertain. This CDR3 has 14 residues. Trimming shortened V by 5 bases and J by 4 bases, and 12 bases separated the two germline ends. The germline CDR1 and CDR2 sequences are SGHTA and FQGNSA. The CDR3 sequence: CASSPLFGNQPQHF. DNA for the CDR3: TGTGCCAGCAGCCCCCTGTTTGGGAATCAGCCCCAGCATTTT. Filled out from reference TRBV7-2 and TRBJ1-5, the complete variable domain reads GAGVSQSPSNKVTEKGKDVELRCDPISGHTALYWYRQSLGQGLEFLIYFQGNSAPDKSGLPSDRFSAERTGGSVSTLTIQRTQQEDSAVYLCASSPLFGNQPQHFGDGTRLSIL.

The rearrangement joins TRBV30 to TRBJ2-1; a possible D gene is TRBD2 (5 bases). V was clipped by 5 bases and J by 5 bases, with 19 bases between them. Per the germline V gene, CDR1 is GTSNPN and CDR2 is SVGIG (reference sequence). CDR3 size: 15 residues. Here the CDR3 DNA reads TGTGCCTGGGATCGCGGAGAGGGTTATAACAATGAGCAGTTCTTC. Its protein product is CAWDRGEGYNNEQFF.

The chain joins TRBV4-2 to TRBJ2-3; weak D call: TRBD1 (5 bases). This CDR3 has 16 amino acids. Germline-derived CDR1 and CDR2 are LGHNA and YNFKEQ. The V end lost 4 bases, the J end lost 2 bases, and 16 bases lay between the germline ends. CDR3 nucleotides: TGTGCCAGCAGCCCCACCCAGGGAACCTACACAGATACGCAGTATTTT. Translation gives CASSPTQGTYTDTQYF.

The CDR3 spells CAWRLGSLNLNTEAFF. In nucleotides, the CDR3 is TGTGCCTGGAGATTAGGCAGTCTAAATCTGAACACTGAAGCTTTCTTT. The J gene is TRBJ1-1, the V gene TRBV30; D unresolved. Trimming pared 3 bases from V and 0 bases from J, leaving 17 bases between. The CDR3 is 16 residues long. Germline-derived CDR1 and CDR2 are GTSNPN and SVGIG (reference sequence).

The CDR3 loop reads CAWRGQAGVNTGELFF. DNA for the CDR3: TGTGCCTGGAGAGGTCAAGCGGGGGTAAACACCGGGGAGCTGTTTTTT. V and J are TRBV30 and TRBJ2-2, with 8 bases identical to TRBD2. CDR3 length equals 16 residues. Trimming removed 3 bases from V and 2 bases from J; junction bases left unmatched: 8. CDR1 and CDR2 from the germline V gene are GTSNPN and SVGIG (reference sequence).

The gene calls are TRBV12-5 and TRBJ1-5; D is ambiguous. Trimming took off 0 bases at V and 2 bases at J, with 11 bases between the two ends. The CDR3 covers 16 residues. CDR1 LGHNT and CDR2 FRNRAP come from the germline V gene. CDR3 protein: CASGLVNGEGNQPQHF. Here the CDR3 DNA reads TGTGCTAGTGGTTTGGTAAACGGTGAGGGCAATCAGCCCCAGCATTTT. Filled out from reference TRBV12-5 and TRBJ1-5, the complete variable domain reads DARVTQTPRHKVTEMGQEVTMRCQPILGHNTVFWYRQTMMQGLELLAYFRNRAPLDDSGMPKDRFSAEMPDATLATLKIQPSEPRDSAVYFCASGLVNGEGNQPQHFGDGTRLSIL.

V usage is TRBV30 and J usage is TRBJ1-4; 8 nucleotides agree with TRBD1. Unmatched junction bases numbered 1, after V lost 5 bases and J lost 8 bases. This CDR3 spans 11 amino acids. CDR1 and CDR2 (germline): GTSNPN, SVGIG (reference sequence). Here the CDR3 reads CAWGQGEKLFF. DNA of the CDR3: TGTGCCTGGGGACAGGGAGAAAAACTGTTTTTT. Looking up the rest from reference TRBV30 and TRBJ1-4 gives the full variable domain: SQTIHQWPATLVQPVGSPLSLECTVEGTSNPNLYWYRQAAGRGLQLLFYSVGIGQISSEVPQNLSASRPQDRQFILSSKKLLLSDSGFYLCAWGQGEKLFFGSGTQLSVL.

The chain recombines TRBV7-9 with TRBJ2-7, with a tentative D call TRBD1 (6 bases). Trimming took 5 bases from V and 3 from J, leaving 14 bases between them. Germline loops: CDR1 SEHNR, CDR2 FQNEAQ (reference sequence). This CDR3 is 14 amino acids long. CDR3 protein: CASSARQDRYEQYF. CDR3 sequence (DNA): TGTGCCAGCAGCGCTCGACAGGACCGCTACGAGCAGTACTTC.

The sample holds a few counts of this clone. The chain links TRBV19 to TRBJ1-5; D is undetermined. The ends were cut back, 4 bases at V and 0 bases at J, with 7 bases in the middle. Per germline, CDR1 LNHDA and CDR2 SQIVND (reference sequence). The CDR3 totals 14 residues. This CDR3 reads CASSNSYSNQPQHF. Here the CDR3 DNA reads TGTGCCAGTAGTAACAGCTATAGCAATCAGCCCCAGCATTTT.

There are a few counts of this clone. V gene TRBV9 combines with J gene TRBJ1-4, with D unresolved. The germline gives CDR1 SGDLS, CDR2 YYNGEE. The CDR3 is made up of 15 amino acids. The germline V and J ends were trimmed by 0 bases and 4 bases, with 10 bases remaining between them. CDR3 sequence reads: CASSVEGLLNEKLFF. The CDR3 DNA is TGTGCCAGCAGCGTAGAGGGTCTCCTTAATGAAAAACTGTTTTTT.